The source of this T cell receptor beta chain is a study of T cell responses to AZD1222 COVID-19 vaccine. The protocol was immunoSEQ multiplex PCR, while the TCRdb copy is restricted to in-frame clones and leaves out a portion. The sample yields roughly 130,000 clones, roughly 93% seen once. V was clipped by 5 bases and J by 0 bases; unmatched bases: 6. Germline lookup yields CDR1 KGHSH and CDR2 LQKENI. This CDR3 has 17 residues. Details on this clone: What it binds is not known.

Overall study results and limits: Repertoires in all cases were sampled only once the peak T cell response had passed.

The specimen comprised peripheral blood, sampled on day 0 of AZD1222 vaccination. The chain links TRBV18 to TRBJ2-3, with 12 bases aligning to TRBD1. This receptor was obtained from an adult in good health. The CDR3 nucleotides are TGTGCCAGCTCAAACCTGGGACAGGGGGCCAGCACAGATACGCAGTATTTT. It is translated as CASSNLGQGASTDTQYF.